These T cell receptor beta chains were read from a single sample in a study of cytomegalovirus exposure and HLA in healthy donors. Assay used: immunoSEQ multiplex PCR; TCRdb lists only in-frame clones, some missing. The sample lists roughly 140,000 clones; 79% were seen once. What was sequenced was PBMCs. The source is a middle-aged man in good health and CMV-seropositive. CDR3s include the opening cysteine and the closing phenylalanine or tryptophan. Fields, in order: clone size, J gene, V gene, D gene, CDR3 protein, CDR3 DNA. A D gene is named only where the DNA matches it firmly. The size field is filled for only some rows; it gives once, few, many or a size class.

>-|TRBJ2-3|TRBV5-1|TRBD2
CASRFMAGVSDTQYF
TGCGCCAGCAGATTTATGGCGGGAGTATCGGATACGCAGTATTTT
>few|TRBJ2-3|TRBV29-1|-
CSVGGGTDTQYF
TGCAGCGTAGGGGGGGGCACAGATACGCAGTATTTT
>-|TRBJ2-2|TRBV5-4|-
CASSLDGAPANTGELFF
TGTGCCAGCAGCTTGGATGGGGCTCCCGCGAACACCGGGGAGCTGTTTTTT
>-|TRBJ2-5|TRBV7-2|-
CASSLARGHEYF
TGTGCCAGCAGCTTAGCGCGCGGACATGAGTACTTC
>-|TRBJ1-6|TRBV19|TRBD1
CASSGGTGTIHLHF
TGTGCCAGTAGTGGAGGGACAGGCACGATTCACCTCCACTTT
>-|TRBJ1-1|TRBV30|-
CAWSHSQWLHTEAFF
TGTGCCTGGAGTCACAGTCAATGGCTCCACACTGAAGCTTTCTTT
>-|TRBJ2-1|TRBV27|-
CASSLWAPGRSSYNEQFF
TGTGCCAGCAGTTTATGGGCGCCCGGCAGAAGCTCCTACAATGAGCAGTTCTTC
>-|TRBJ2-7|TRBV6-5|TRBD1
CASSAGTGVYEQYF
TGTGCCAGCAGTGCCGGGACAGGGGTCTACGAGCAGTACTTC
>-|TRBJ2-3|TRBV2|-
CASSEANRFQDTQYF
TGTGCCAGCAGTGAAGCGAATCGGTTCCAAGATACGCAGTATTTT
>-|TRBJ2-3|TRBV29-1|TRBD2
CSVGPGTTTDTQYF
TGCAGCGTTGGGCCCGGGACTACCACAGATACGCAGTATTTT
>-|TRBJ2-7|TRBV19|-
CASSGSPLSGRTYEQYF
TGTGCCAGTAGTGGGAGTCCTCTAAGCGGGCGAACCTACGAGCAGTACTTC
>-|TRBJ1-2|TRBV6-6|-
CASSYSSGGVDGYTF
TGTGCCAGCAGTTACTCCTCGGGGGGCGTCGATGGCTACACCTTC
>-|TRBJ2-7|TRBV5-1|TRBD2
CASSSIAGGPDEQYF
TGCGCCAGCAGCTCGATAGCGGGAGGGCCAGACGAGCAGTACTTC
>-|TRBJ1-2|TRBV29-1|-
CSVEDQAYAGYGYTF
TGCAGCGTTGAAGATCAGGCCTACGCCGGCTATGGCTACACCTTC
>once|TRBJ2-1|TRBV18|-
CASSPGTSKDEQFF
TGTGCCAGCTCACCAGGGACATCTAAGGATGAGCAGTTCTTC
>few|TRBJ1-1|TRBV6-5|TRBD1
CASSRPDRGTEAFF
TGTGCCAGCAGTCGTCCCGACAGGGGGACTGAAGCTTTCTTT
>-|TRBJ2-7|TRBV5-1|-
CASSAGTLDREQYF
TGCGCCAGCAGCGCTGGGACTCTTGATAGGGAGCAGTACTTC
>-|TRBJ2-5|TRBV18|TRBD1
CASSATSGGQETQYF
TGTGCCAGCTCAGCCACTTCAGGGGGCCAAGAGACCCAGTACTTC
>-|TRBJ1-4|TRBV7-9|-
CASSAGRDNTRTNEKLFF
TGTGCCAGCAGCGCCGGACGGGACAACACCCGAACTAATGAAAAACTGTTTTTT
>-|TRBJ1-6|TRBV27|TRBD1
CASSFSGTGNSPLHF
TGTGCCAGCAGTTTCTCCGGGACAGGCAATTCACCCCTCCACTTT
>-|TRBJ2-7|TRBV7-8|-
CASSLVGAGDEQYF
TGTGCCAGCAGCTTAGTGGGAGCAGGAGACGAGCAGTACTTC